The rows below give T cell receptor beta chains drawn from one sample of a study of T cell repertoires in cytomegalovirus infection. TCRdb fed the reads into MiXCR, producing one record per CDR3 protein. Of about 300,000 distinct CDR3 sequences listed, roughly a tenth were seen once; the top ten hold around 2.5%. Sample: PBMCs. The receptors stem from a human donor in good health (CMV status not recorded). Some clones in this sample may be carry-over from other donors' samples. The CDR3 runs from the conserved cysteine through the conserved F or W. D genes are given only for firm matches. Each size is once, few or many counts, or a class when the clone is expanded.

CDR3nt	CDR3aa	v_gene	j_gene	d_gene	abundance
TGCAGCGTTGTAGGTGGACTAGCGGGGCCCACCTACGAGCAGTACTTC	CSVVGGLAGPTYEQYF	TRBV29-1	TRBJ2-7	TRBD2	few
TGTGCCAGCAGCTGGACAGGGGACCACGAGCAGTACTTC	CASSWTGDHEQYF	TRBV5-6	TRBJ2-7	TRBD1	few
TGTGCCAGCAGTTTATATAGGAGCAGGACCGGGGAGCTGTTTTTT	CASSLYRSRTGELFF	TRBV28	TRBJ2-2	NA	many
TGTGCCAGCAGGGGGGATCAGGCGCGCACTGAAGCTTTCTTT	CASRGDQARTEAFF	TRBV6-6	TRBJ1-1	NA	many
TGTGCCAGGCTGGGGAAAAGTACGCAGTATTTT	CARLGKSTQYF	TRBV2	TRBJ2-3	NA	few
TGTGCCAGCAGCTTAGTAGCGGGGGGTTTCTACAATGAGCAGTTCTTC	CASSLVAGGFYNEQFF	TRBV7-2	TRBJ2-1	TRBD2	many
TGCAGTGCTAGAAAATCGGTCGGGGACACAAACTACGAGCAGTACTTC	CSARKSVGDTNYEQYF	TRBV20-1	TRBJ2-7	NA	few
TGTGCCAGCAGCTCTTATCGGAACACTGAAGCTTTCTTT	CASSSYRNTEAFF	TRBV6-6	TRBJ1-1	NA	many
TGTGCCAGCAGCTTAGCGGGGGGCCTCGGCAATGAGCAGTTCTTC	CASSLAGGLGNEQFF	TRBV7-8	TRBJ2-1	NA	many
TGTGCCAGTAGTATTTCAGGGGGCGATGAGACCCAGTACTTC	CASSISGGDETQYF	TRBV19	TRBJ2-5	TRBD1	many
TGTGCCAGCAACCCGACAGGCGTATGGGAGACCCAGTACTTC	CASNPTGVWETQYF	TRBV6-2/TRBV6-3	TRBJ2-5	NA	many
TGCAGCGTGGGGACAGGGGATTACTTGGGCTATGGCTACACCTTC	CSVGTGDYLGYGYTF	TRBV29-1	TRBJ1-2	TRBD1	few
TGTGCCAGCAGCCCCCGGTCAGCAAACATTCAGTACTTC	CASSPRSANIQYF	TRBV7-2	TRBJ2-4	NA	many
TGCGCCAGCAGCCAAGATCTAGGAGGACCCAATGAGCAGTTCTTC	CASSQDLGGPNEQFF	TRBV4-3	TRBJ2-1	NA	many
TGTGCCAGCAGGCCTCGGATTAATTCACCCCTCCACTTT	CASRPRINSPLHF	TRBV5-4	TRBJ1-6	NA	few
TGTGCCAGCAGCCAGACCAGGGGCGGGACGACACCCCTCCACTTT	CASSQTRGGTTPLHF	TRBV14	TRBJ1-6	NA	many
TGCGCCAGCAGCGCGCGTAGCGGGGGGTCATACAATGAGCAGTTCTTC	CASSARSGGSYNEQFF	TRBV4-1	TRBJ2-1	TRBD2	many
TGCAGTGCTAGAGTCGATGGACTAGCCGGGGAGCTGTTTTTT	CSARVDGLAGELFF	TRBV20-1	TRBJ2-2	TRBD2	many